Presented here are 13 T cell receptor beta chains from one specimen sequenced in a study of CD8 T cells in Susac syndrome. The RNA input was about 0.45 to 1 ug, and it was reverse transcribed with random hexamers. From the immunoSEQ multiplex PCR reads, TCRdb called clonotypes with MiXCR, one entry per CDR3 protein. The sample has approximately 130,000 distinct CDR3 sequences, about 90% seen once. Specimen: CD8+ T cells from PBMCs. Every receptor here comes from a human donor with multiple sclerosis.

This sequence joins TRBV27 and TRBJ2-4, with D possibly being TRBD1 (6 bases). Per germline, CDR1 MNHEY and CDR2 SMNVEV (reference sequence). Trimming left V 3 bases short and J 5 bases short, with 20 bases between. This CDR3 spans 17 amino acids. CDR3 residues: CASSFLAPGGEENIQYF. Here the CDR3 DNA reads TGTGCCAGCAGTTTCTTGGCCCCTGGGGGCGAGGAAAACATTCAGTACTTC.

The CDR3 nucleotides are TGTGCCAGCTCCCCGGGACAGGGCTCTGGAAACACCATATATTTT. It translates to CASSPGQGSGNTIYF. This chain links TRBV5-4 with TRBJ1-3; 9 bases line up with TRBD1. Germline CDR1 reads SGHNT; CDR2 reads YYREEE (reference sequence). J was trimmed by 0 bases and V by 7 bases; bases with no gene match: 5. This CDR3 is 15 amino acids long.

CDR3 sequence (DNA): TGTGCCAGCAGCCCTATAGCCGGGGCGGCGGATACGCAGTATTTT. Protein sequence: CASSPIAGAADTQYF. The chain joins TRBV7-8 to TRBJ2-3; D is tentatively TRBD1 or TRBD2 (5 bases each). CDR1 and CDR2 (germline): SGHVS, FQNEAQ. Trimming shortened V by 5 bases and J by 6 bases, and 18 bases separated the two germline ends. This CDR3 contains 15 residues.

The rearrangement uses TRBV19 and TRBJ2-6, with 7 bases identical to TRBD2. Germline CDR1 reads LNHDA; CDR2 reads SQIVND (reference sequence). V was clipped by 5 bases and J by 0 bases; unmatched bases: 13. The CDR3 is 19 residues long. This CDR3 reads CASSSGRAEAFSGANVLTF. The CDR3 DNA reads TGTGCCAGTAGTTCTGGGAGGGCCGAAGCTTTCTCTGGGGCCAACGTCCTGACTTTC.

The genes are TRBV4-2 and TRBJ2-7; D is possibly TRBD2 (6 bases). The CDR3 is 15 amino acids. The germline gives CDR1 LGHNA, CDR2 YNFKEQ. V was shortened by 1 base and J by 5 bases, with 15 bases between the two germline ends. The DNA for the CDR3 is TGTGCCAGCAGCCAAGTTAAGGAGGGAGGACACGAGCAGTACTTC. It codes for CASSQVKEGGHEQYF.

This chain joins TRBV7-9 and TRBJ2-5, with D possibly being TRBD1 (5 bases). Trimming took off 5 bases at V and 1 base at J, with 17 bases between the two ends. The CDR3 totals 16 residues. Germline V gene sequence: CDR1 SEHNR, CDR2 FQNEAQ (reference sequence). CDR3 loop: CASSPIIQGSQETQYF. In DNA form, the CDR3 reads TGTGCCAGCAGCCCCATTATCCAGGGATCCCAAGAGACCCAGTACTTC.

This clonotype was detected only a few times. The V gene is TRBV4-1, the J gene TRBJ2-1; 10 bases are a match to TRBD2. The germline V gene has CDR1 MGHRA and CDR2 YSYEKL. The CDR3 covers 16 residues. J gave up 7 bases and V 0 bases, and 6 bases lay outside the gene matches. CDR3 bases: TGCGCCAGCAGCCAAGAGAGCGGGGGGGGAGGTAATGAGCAGTTCTTC. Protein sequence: CASSQESGGGGNEQFF.

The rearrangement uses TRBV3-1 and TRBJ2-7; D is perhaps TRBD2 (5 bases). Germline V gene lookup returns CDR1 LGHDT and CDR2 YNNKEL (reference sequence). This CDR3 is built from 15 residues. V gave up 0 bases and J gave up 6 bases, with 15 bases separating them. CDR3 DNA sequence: TGTGCCAGCAGCCAAGATTCATCACTACTAGGCGAGCAGTACTTC. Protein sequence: CASSQDSSLLGEQYF.

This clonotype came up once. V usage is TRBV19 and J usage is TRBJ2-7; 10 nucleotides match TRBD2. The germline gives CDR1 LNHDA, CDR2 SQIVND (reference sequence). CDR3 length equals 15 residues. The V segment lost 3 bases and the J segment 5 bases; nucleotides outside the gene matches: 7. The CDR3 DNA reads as TGTGCCAGTAGTATGAGGACTAGCGGCCTAAACGAGCAGTACTTC. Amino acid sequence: CASSMRTSGLNEQYF. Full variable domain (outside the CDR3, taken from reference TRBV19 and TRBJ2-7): DGGITQSPKYLFRKEGQNVTLSCEQNLNHDAMYWYRQDPGQGLRLIYYSQIVNDFQKGDIAEGYSVSREKKESFPLTVTSAQKNPTAFYLCASSMRTSGLNEQYFGPGTRLTVT.

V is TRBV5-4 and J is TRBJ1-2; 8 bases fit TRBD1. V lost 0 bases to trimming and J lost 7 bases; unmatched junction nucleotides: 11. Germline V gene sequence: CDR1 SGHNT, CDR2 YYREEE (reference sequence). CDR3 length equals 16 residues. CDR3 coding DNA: TGTGCCAGCAGCTTGGGGCCTGCAGGGGGCGGGATTGGCTACACCTTC. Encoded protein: CASSLGPAGGGIGYTF. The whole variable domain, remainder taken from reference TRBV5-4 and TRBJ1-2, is ETGVTQSPTHLIKTRGQQVTLRCSSQSGHNTVSWYQQALGQGPQFIFQYYREEENGRGNFPPRFSGLQFPNYSSELNVNALELDDSALYLCASSLGPAGGGIGYTFGSGTRLTVV.

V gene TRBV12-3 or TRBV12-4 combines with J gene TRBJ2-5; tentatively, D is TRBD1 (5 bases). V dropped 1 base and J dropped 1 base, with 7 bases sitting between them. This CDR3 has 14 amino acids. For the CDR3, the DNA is TGTGCCAGCAGTTTAGGGGGCTTCCAAGAGACCCAGTACTTC. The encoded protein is CASSLGGFQETQYF.

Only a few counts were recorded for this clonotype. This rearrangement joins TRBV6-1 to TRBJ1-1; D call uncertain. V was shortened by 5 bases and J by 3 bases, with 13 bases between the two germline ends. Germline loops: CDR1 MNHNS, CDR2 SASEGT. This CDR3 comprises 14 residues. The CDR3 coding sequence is TGTGCCAGCAGTACATATGGGGAGGACACTGAAGCTTTCTTT. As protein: CASSTYGEDTEAFF.

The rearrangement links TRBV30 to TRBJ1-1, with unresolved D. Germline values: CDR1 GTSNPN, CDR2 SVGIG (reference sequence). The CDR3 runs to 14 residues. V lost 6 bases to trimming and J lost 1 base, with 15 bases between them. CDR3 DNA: TGTGCCTGTGACACCTTGACTGGGAACACTGAAGCTTTCTTT. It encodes CACDTLTGNTEAFF.